This T cell receptor (beta chain) came from a study of identical twins. TCRdb analysed the 5' RACE reads with MiXCR anew, one entry per CDR3 protein. Of approximately 300,000 distinct CDR3 sequences detected, 8.5% to 9.5% appear once; the ten largest clones hold around 7.1%. This CDR3 is built from 16 residues. Between the trimmed V and J ends, which lost 7 bases and 0 bases, there was a span of 16 bases. Germline loops: CDR1 ENHRY, CDR2 SYGVKD. Whole-study findings and limits: Abundant cord blood beta clonotypes carried fewer insertions; memory repertoires showed none. A cross-sectional statistical analysis, not follow-up of the same donors, supported the conclusions.

All donors were healthy Caucasians. In this sample, this clonotype turned up once. The antigen is not known. This sample also appeared in a second study, on yellow fever vaccine responses in identical twins.

This receptor was obtained from a woman aged 18 to 35 in good health. Sample: CD8+ T cells sorted from blood. This rearrangement joins TRBV10-3 to TRBJ2-1, with a possible D match to TRBD2 (5 bases). CDR3 loop: CAITLAGQSSYNEQFF. The CDR3 DNA follows: TGTGCCATCACACTCGCGGGTCAGAGCTCCTACAATGAGCAGTTCTTC.